This is a list of T cell receptor beta chains from one sample in a study of blood T cells in healthy people across ages. TCRdb processed the 5' RACE reads anew with MiXCR; each CDR3 protein has one entry. The sample lists 1.5 million to 2 million distinct CDR3 sequences; 25% to 30% were seen once. The sample was blood. These receptors were obtained from a woman aged 25 to 39 in good health. Both conserved end residues are part of each CDR3. D genes are given only for firm matches. Clone size is given for some rows only: seen once, a few or many times, or a class if the clone is expanded.

13	TRBV7-2	.	.	TRBJ2-6	TGTGCCAGCAGCCTGGGCAGAGGCAACGTCCTGACTTTC	CASSLGRGNVLTF
12	TRBV2	few	.	TRBJ2-3	TGTGCCAGCACTTTCAGTACAGATACGCAGTATTTT	CASTFSTDTQYF
16	TRBV9	few	TRBD1	TRBJ2-1	TGTGCCAGCAGCGTAGGAGGGGGCCCGCGTCCGTATGAGCAGTTCTTC	CASSVGGGPRPYEQFF
11	TRBV20-1	many	.	TRBJ2-1	TGCAGTGCTAGTCCAAGGAATGAGCAGTTCTTC	CSASPRNEQFF
13	TRBV7-9	.	.	TRBJ2-4	TGTGCCAGCAGCATCCCTGGTAAAAACGTTCAGTACTTC	CASSIPGKNVQYF
16	TRBV5-4	many	.	TRBJ1-2	TGTGCCAGCAGGGCCGGATCCGATCTAAGAGCCTATGGCTACACCTTC	CASRAGSDLRAYGYTF
12	TRBV12-3/TRBV12-4	.	.	TRBJ1-6	TGTGCCAGCAGCCAGGACAGTAAGACCCCCCACTTT	CASSQDSKTPHF
12	TRBV20-1	.	.	TRBJ2-1	TGCAGTCTACTAGGGTATGTCAATGAGCAGTTCTTC	CSLLGYVNEQFF
16	TRBV7-2	once	TRBD2	TRBJ2-2	TGTGCCAGAACCAGGGGACTAGCAGGGGGTACCGGGGAGCTGTTTTTT	CARTRGLAGGTGELFF
15	TRBV12-3/TRBV12-4	many	TRBD1	TRBJ2-1	TGTGCCAGCAGGACCGGGACAGGTGGCTACAATGAGCAGTTCTTC	CASRTGTGGYNEQFF
15	TRBV20-1	.	TRBD2	TRBJ2-4	TGCAGTGCCAGCGGACTAGCGGGAGTCAAAAACATTCAGTACTTC	CSASGLAGVKNIQYF
19	TRBV7-2	few	TRBD2	TRBJ2-1	TGTGCCAGCAGCTTAGAGGGCGGTAGCGGGCGCGTCTCCTACAATGAGCAGTTCTTC	CASSLEGGSGRVSYNEQFF
13	TRBV5-1	few	.	TRBJ2-1	TGCGCCAGCAGCTTGCACTCGGAGGATGAGCAGTTCTTC	CASSLHSEDEQFF
15	TRBV7-9	.	.	TRBJ2-3	TGTGCCAGCAGCTTAGTCCCCTTAAGCACAGATACGCAGTATTTT	CASSLVPLSTDTQYF
14	TRBV20-1	.	.	TRBJ2-7	TGCAGTGCAAGCCTTAGCGAGAGTCGGTACGAGCAGTACTTC	CSASLSESRYEQYF
15	TRBV14	few	TRBD2	TRBJ2-1	TGTGCCAGCAGCCAAGCGGGACTAGCGGGCAATGAGCAGTTCTTC	CASSQAGLAGNEQFF
14	TRBV5-5	few	.	TRBJ2-1	TGTGCCAGCAGCTTGGTGGGACCCTACAATGAGCAGTTCTTC	CASSLVGPYNEQFF
13	TRBV7-2	.	.	TRBJ1-2	TGTGCCGGCAGCTTAGAAATAGGGTATGGCTACACCTTC	CAGSLEIGYGYTF
14	TRBV4-1	.	.	TRBJ2-7	TGCGCCAGCAGCCAATCCACAGGGTCCTACGAGCAGTACTTC	CASSQSTGSYEQYF
13	TRBV29-1	.	.	TRBJ1-2	TGCAGCGTTGAAGGGCTCACAGGAACTGGCTACACCTTC	CSVEGLTGTGYTF
13	TRBV28	once	.	TRBJ1-6	TGTGCCAGCATTTCCCGGGTCGGGTCACCCCTCCACTTT	CASISRVGSPLHF
19	TRBV11-2	.	TRBD1	TRBJ1-6	TGTGCCAGCAGCTCAGCCACCGGACAGGGGAGCTCCTATAATTCACCCCTCCACTTT	CASSSATGQGSSYNSPLHF
16	TRBV5-1	.	TRBD2	TRBJ2-2	TGCGCCAGCAGCCTTCTAGCGGGGGGTCGCACCGGGGAGCTGTTTTTT	CASSLLAGGRTGELFF
13	TRBV10-1	few	.	TRBJ2-1	TGCGCCAGCAGTGTGGACCCGACCAATGAGCAGTTCTTC	CASSVDPTNEQFF
15	TRBV7-9	few	.	TRBJ2-5	TGTGCCAGCAGCTCCCATCGGGGGGCATGGGAGACCCAGTACTTC	CASSSHRGAWETQYF
14	TRBV6-1	.	.	TRBJ2-1	TGTGCCAGCAGTGAAATAGGCCCACCCGGGGAGCAGTTCTTC	CASSEIGPPGEQFF
13	TRBV12-3/TRBV12-4	.	TRBD1	TRBJ1-5	TGTGCCAGTACCGACAGGGTTGATCAGCCCCAGCATTTT	CASTDRVDQPQHF
13	TRBV27	.	.	TRBJ2-3	TGTGCCAGCTGGAGAGTGGGGACAGATACGCAGTATTTT	CASWRVGTDTQYF
15	TRBV28	once	.	TRBJ1-4	TGTGCCAGCAGCCCGCCCAGTAATCCCAATGAAAAACTGTTTTTT	CASSPPSNPNEKLFF
14	TRBV29-1	many	.	TRBJ2-6	TGCAGCGTTCAAACAGGGTACGGGGCCAACGTCCTGACTTTC	CSVQTGYGANVLTF
14	TRBV6-1	few	.	TRBJ2-3	TGTGCCAGCAGGGACGCACCTAGCACAGATACGCGGTATTTT	CASRDAPSTDTRYF
14	TRBV20-1	many	.	TRBJ2-7	TGCAGTGCTAGAGGCATGGATACTTCCCCCGAGCAGTACTTC	CSARGMDTSPEQYF
13	TRBV20-1	many	TRBD2	TRBJ2-1	TGCAGTCCTGGGGGACTAGCGAACAATGAGCAGTTCTTC	CSPGGLANNEQFF
12	TRBV7-8	.	.	TRBJ1-1	TGTGCCAGCAGCCCAAGAGGGGAGGCGGCTTTCTTT	CASSPRGEAAFF
15	TRBV6-2/TRBV6-3	.	TRBD1	TRBJ1-5	TGTGCCAGCAGACATGACAGGGGGAGACATCAGCCCCAGCATTTT	CASRHDRGRHQPQHF
14	TRBV7-2	.	.	TRBJ2-7	TGTGCCAGCAGCTTACGGACGACCAACTACGAGCAGTACTTC	CASSLRTTNYEQYF
14	TRBV9	.	.	TRBJ2-3	TGTGCCAGCAGCGTAGCGGGGGCCACAGATACGCAGTATTTT	CASSVAGATDTQYF
16	TRBV24-1	few	.	TRBJ2-1	TGTGCCACCAGTGATTTCTTTGGGAGCTCCTACAATGAGCAGTTCTTC	CATSDFFGSSYNEQFF
22	TRBV5-1	.	.	TRBJ1-2	TGCGCCAGCAGCTTGAGATTGAGCCGAGGACCAACACCAGGGACCCCTAACTATGGCTACACCTTC	CASSLRLSRGPTPGTPNYGYTF
13	TRBV12-3/TRBV12-4	many	TRBD2	TRBJ2-5	TGTGCCAGCACCGACCTAGCGGAAGAGACCCAGTACTTC	CASTDLAEETQYF
17	TRBV20-1	many	TRBD2	TRBJ2-4	TGCAGTGTGGATAAGTCTAGCGGGGAGATGTCCAAAAACATTCAGTACTTC	CSVDKSSGEMSKNIQYF
14	TRBV29-1	.	.	TRBJ1-1	TGCAGCGTTGAGCAGGGAGTACTTTACATTGAAGCTTTCTTT	CSVEQGVLYIEAFF
17	TRBV12-5	few	TRBD1	TRBJ1-4	TGCGCTAGTGGTTTGGGACAGTTTCCCCCAACTAATGAAAAACTGTTTTTT	CASGLGQFPPTNEKLFF
12	TRBV29-1	.	.	TRBJ2-2	TGCAGCGTTGAAAGGGTAGCCGGGGAGCTGTTTTTT	CSVERVAGELFF
15	TRBV20-1	many	TRBD2	TRBJ2-7	TGCAGTGCTAGAGATTCGCTAGCGGGTTTCTACGAGCAGTACTTC	CSARDSLAGFYEQYF
15	TRBV7-9	.	TRBD1	TRBJ1-6	TGTGCCAGCAGCGCTTGGGGGACAGGCGATTCACCCCTCCACTTT	CASSAWGTGDSPLHF
14	TRBV5-1	many	.	TRBJ2-5	TGCGCCAGCAGCCCAACCGGATCGGTAGAGACCCAGTACTTC	CASSPTGSVETQYF
14	TRBV28	many	.	TRBJ2-7	TGTGCCACCGCACAGGTCATCGGGCTCAACGAGCAGTACTTC	CATAQVIGLNEQYF
14	TRBV14	.	TRBD2	TRBJ2-7	TGTGCCAGCAGCCGAACGGGGGGGGTGAGCGAGCAGTACTTC	CASSRTGGVSEQYF
14	TRBV7-6	few	.	TRBJ1-5	TGTGCCAGCAGCTTAGGTTCAGGCGGTCAGCCCCAGCATTTT	CASSLGSGGQPQHF
15	TRBV3-1	.	.	TRBJ1-4	TGTGCCAGCAGCCAAGATCGAGGGCCTGGAGAAAAACTGTTTTTT	CASSQDRGPGEKLFF
15	TRBV4-1	few	.	TRBJ1-2	TGCGCCAGCAGCCAAGCCGGGGAATTCTACTATGGCTACACCTTC	CASSQAGEFYYGYTF